This TCR beta chain stems from a study of blood T cell repertoires in COVID-19. Background on the study: Italy, Spain and the United States were the sources of the convalescent and acute COVID-19 samples.

The V end was cut by 5 bases, the J end by 0 bases, with 11 bases between. CDR3 size: 15 residues. CDR1 SEHNR and CDR2 FQNEAQ come from the germline V gene (reference sequence). This clone was seen a few times. Study processing details: By means of reference gene primer amplification, nucleated cell counts were estimated. Clones were read by immunoSEQ multiplex PCR, and TCRdb kept only the in-frame ones, dropping some. V, J and clone size derive from that table, while D and trimming were established from the DNA sequence. Of fewer than 300,000 clones in the sample, roughly 92% were seen once. This sequence originates from a woman in her twenties or thirties with COVID-19, enrolled during active disease. The sample was peripheral blood. The chain joins TRBV7-9 to TRBJ2-1; TRBD1 might be the D (6 bases). For the CDR3, the DNA is TGTGCCAGCAGCCTAGGACAGATCTCCTACAATGAGCAGTTCTTC. It translates to CASSLGQISYNEQFF.